This passage covers 25 T cell receptor beta chains from one sample sequenced in a study of blood T cell repertoires in COVID-19. The data were produced by immunoSEQ multiplex PCR, yet TCRdb's version contains in-frame clones alone and is incomplete. The sample holds 350,000 or so clones, 65% to 90% seen once. The sequencing input was PBMCs or T cells enriched from blood (not recorded which). The receptor source for this set is a middle-aged woman with acute COVID-19.

This chain connects TRBV12-5 to TRBJ2-5; no reliable D call. CDR1 LGHNT and CDR2 FRNRAP come from the germline V gene. This CDR3 is built from 12 residues. The V and J ends lost 6 bases and 2 bases respectively, with 7 bases between them. The CDR3 protein is CASGAVQETQYF. The CDR3 DNA reads TGTGCTAGTGGGGCGGTGCAAGAGACCCAGTACTTC.

This clone was seen once. V is TRBV28 and J is TRBJ2-2; maybe TRBD1 (5 bases). The CDR3 is 13 amino acids. CDR1 is MDHEN, CDR2 SYDVKM, per germline. Trimming pared 6 bases from V and 4 bases from J, leaving 9 bases between. CDR3 amino acids: CASRGGATGELFF. CDR3 nucleotides: TGTGCCAGCAGGGGTGGGGCCACCGGGGAGCTGTTTTTT.

This clone was observed a handful of times. The V and J genes are TRBV7-9 and TRBJ1-1, with TRBD1 matching over 7 bases. The CDR3 has 14 amino acids. Germline CDR1 and CDR2: SEHNR and FQNEAQ (reference sequence). With 2 bases clipped from V and 4 bases from J, the junction kept 4 bases outside the gene matches. The CDR3 protein is CASSLSNRGTEAFF. CDR3 DNA sequence: TGTGCCAGCAGCTTATCAAACAGGGGCACTGAAGCTTTCTTT.

The V and J genes are TRBV5-5 and TRBJ2-1; D unresolved. This CDR3 spans 14 amino acids. V lost 2 bases and J lost 5, with 11 bases in between. Germline CDR1 SGHKS, CDR2 YYEKEE (reference sequence). The CDR3 sequence is CASSFSSLDNEQFF. The CDR3 nucleotides read TGTGCCAGCAGCTTTTCTTCCCTAGACAATGAGCAGTTCTTC.

V and J are TRBV15 and TRBJ1-1, with 7 bases matching TRBD1. The J segment lost 0 bases and the V segment lost 0 bases, leaving 7 bases of the junction unmatched. The CDR3 totals 17 residues. Germline CDR1 reads LNHNV; CDR2 reads YYDKDF (reference sequence). The CDR3: CATSRDLRTGMNTEAFF. The CDR3 DNA follows: TGTGCCACCAGCAGAGACCTAAGGACAGGCATGAACACTGAAGCTTTCTTT.

CDR3 sequence reads: CASSQDRSYGYTF. CDR3 sequence (DNA): TGTGCCAGCAGCCAAGATCGCAGCTATGGCTACACCTTC. This chain uses TRBV4-2 with TRBJ1-2; D call uncertain. The CDR3 sequence is 13 residues long. Trimming removed 0 bases at V and 4 bases at J, with 6 bases between. Germline assignment: CDR1 LGHNA and CDR2 YNFKEQ.

The rearrangement joins TRBV6-5 to TRBJ1-1; no clear D. Germline V lookup: CDR1 MNHEY, CDR2 SVGAGI. V shed 6 bases and J shed 1 base, with 6 bases lying between them. The CDR3 is made up of 12 amino acids. The DNA of the CDR3 is TGTGCCAGCAGATGGCCGAACACTGAAGCTTTCTTT. Translated: CASRWPNTEAFF.

The chain recombines TRBV5-1 with TRBJ1-6; D not certain. The CDR3 spans 16 residues. Germline-derived CDR1 and CDR2 are SGHRS and YFSETQ. Deletions cut 0 bases from V and 5 bases from J, with 12 bases between. CDR3 region: CASSLAVAGNNSPLHF. The CDR3 coding sequence is TGCGCCAGCAGCTTGGCAGTTGCGGGGAATAATTCACCCCTCCACTTT.

V gene TRBV19 combines with J gene TRBJ2-3; 11 bases agree with TRBD2. The CDR3 extends over 17 amino acids. V lost 1 base and J lost 0; bases outside the gene matches: 3. Germline CDR1 and CDR2: LNHDA and SQIVND (reference sequence). CDR3 protein: CASSIGLAGTSTDTQYF. The CDR3 DNA sequence: TGTGCCAGTAGTATAGGACTAGCGGGGACGAGCACAGATACGCAGTATTTT.

This clone was counted a single time. The J gene is TRBJ1-1, the V gene TRBV6-5, with TRBD1 identical over 9 bases. The germline gives CDR1 MNHEY, CDR2 SVGAGI. V lost 6 bases to trimming and J lost 5 bases; unmatched junction nucleotides: 7. There are 14 residues in the CDR3. The CDR3 is CASRTTGGRTEAFF. The CDR3 DNA reads as TGTGCCAGCAGAACCACAGGGGGCCGGACTGAAGCTTTCTTT.

There are a few counts of this clone. The chain is built from TRBV7-9 and TRBJ1-2; D may be TRBD1 (5 bases). Trimming took 7 bases from V and 7 from J, leaving 13 bases between them. The CDR3 is 12 amino acids. From germline, CDR1 is SEHNR and CDR2 FQNEAQ (reference sequence). CDR3 protein: CASTPGGGGYTF. As DNA, the CDR3 is TGTGCCAGCACCCCGGGGGGGGGTGGCTACACCTTC.

This sequence joins TRBV5-6 and TRBJ2-3, with 7 bases identical to TRBD1. CDR1 and CDR2 (germline): SGHDT, YYEEEE. There are 16 residues in the CDR3. V lost 4 bases and J lost 5; bases outside the gene matches: 13. This CDR3 is CASSQIDRAGLDTQYF. The CDR3 DNA follows: TGTGCCAGCAGCCAAATAGACAGGGCAGGGCTAGATACGCAGTATTTT.

This sequence joins TRBV5-5 and TRBJ2-3; the D gene is possibly TRBD2 (5 bases). With 1 base removed from V and 5 bases from J, the gap between germline ends came to 17 bases. The CDR3 has 16 amino acids. CDR1 and CDR2 from the germline V gene are SGHKS and YYEKEE (reference sequence). CDR3: CASSLRLNLVGDTQYF. CDR3 nucleotides: TGTGCCAGCAGCTTGAGACTAAACCTCGTTGGAGATACGCAGTATTTT.

The V call is TRBV5-4, the J call TRBJ2-1, with TRBD2 matching 14 bases. The germline V gene has CDR1 SGHNT and CDR2 YYREEE (reference sequence). V trimming: 4 bases; J trimming: 7 bases; junction bases outside the gene matches: 13. The CDR3 runs to 18 residues. The CDR3 loop is CASSGGTSGSRFNNEQFF. In DNA, the CDR3 is TGTGCCAGCAGCGGTGGGACTAGCGGGAGTCGTTTTAATAATGAGCAGTTCTTC. The variable domain in full, with the rest retrieved from reference TRBV5-4 and TRBJ2-1, is ETGVTQSPTHLIKTRGQQVTLRCSSQSGHNTVSWYQQALGQGPQFIFQYYREEENGRGNFPPRFSGLQFPNYSSELNVNALELDDSALYLCASSGGTSGSRFNNEQFFGPGTRLTVL.

The J gene is TRBJ2-2, the V gene TRBV28; 11 nucleotides align to TRBD2. Trimming took 6 bases from V and 3 from J; bases not matched to a gene: 12. This CDR3 is 18 amino acids long. CDR1 and CDR2 (germline): MDHEN, SYDVKM. The CDR3 sequence: CASSRALAGETHTGELFF. DNA of the CDR3: TGTGCCAGCAGCCGAGCACTAGCGGGAGAGACCCACACCGGGGAGCTGTTTTTT.

This rearrangement joins TRBV11-2 to TRBJ2-1, with TRBD2 as a possible D gene (6 bases). Germline V CDR1 and CDR2: SGHAT, FQNNGV. Trimming cost V 0 bases and J 0 bases, with 6 bases left between them. This CDR3 has 15 amino acids. CDR3 protein: CASSLEEGSYNEQFF. The DNA of the CDR3 is TGTGCCAGCAGCTTAGAGGAGGGCTCCTACAATGAGCAGTTCTTC.

The CDR3 DNA follows: TGTGCCAGCTCACCGCCTGAGAGGACAGGGAATTCACCCCTCCACTTT. Its protein product is CASSPPERTGNSPLHF. The chain uses TRBV18 and TRBJ1-6, with 8 nucleotides matching TRBD1. J lost 7 bases, V lost 3 bases, and 8 bases had no gene match. The CDR3 length is 16 residues. Germline V lookup: CDR1 KGHSH, CDR2 LQKENI.

This clone was counted a single time. The rearrangement joins TRBV6-1 to TRBJ1-2, with no clear D. CDR3 length: 13 residues. Trimming stripped 0 bases from V and 6 bases from J, with 8 bases between. Germline CDR1 is MNHNS and CDR2 is SASEGT. The CDR3 DNA reads TGTGCCAGCAGTGAAGCTCCAATCCATGGCTACACCTTC. Translated: CASSEAPIHGYTF.

The chain joins TRBV6-4 to TRBJ1-6, with D uncertain. Trimming removed 6 bases from V and 3 bases from J, with 6 bases in between. Looked up from germline, CDR1 is MRHNA and CDR2 is SNTAGT. The CDR3 totals 13 residues. CDR3 residues: CASREGYNSPLHF. The CDR3 DNA follows: TGTGCCAGCAGGGAGGGCTATAATTCACCCCTCCACTTT.

The chain combines TRBV11-3 with TRBJ2-1; possible D gene TRBD2, 5 bases. The CDR3 runs to 16 residues. CDR1 is SGHNT and CDR2 is YENEEA in the germline V gene. V was shortened by 0 bases and J by 5 bases, with 14 bases between the two germline ends. The CDR3 is CASSLDPPDWNNEQFF. The CDR3 nucleotides read TGTGCCAGCAGCTTAGATCCCCCGGACTGGAACAATGAGCAGTTCTTC.

V gene TRBV5-5 combines with J gene TRBJ2-7, with 7 bases matching TRBD2. The CDR3 has 15 amino acids. Germline V gene lookup returns CDR1 SGHKS and CDR2 YYEKEE (reference sequence). V lost 4 bases to trimming and J lost 6 bases; unmatched junction nucleotides: 13. The CDR3, as DNA: TGTGCCAGCAGCCCTGCGGGAGAGCGAGCATCCGAGCAGTACTTC. Amino acid sequence: CASSPAGERASEQYF.

The CDR3 protein is CATSPGTGLQETQYF. Written as DNA, the CDR3 is TGTGCCACCAGTCCAGGGACAGGGTTACAAGAGACCCAGTACTTC. The genes are TRBV24-1 and TRBJ2-5, with 9 positions matching TRBD1. The CDR3 runs 15 residues. The V gene's germline CDR1 is KGHDR and CDR2 SFDVKD. V was pared by 6 bases and J by 2 bases, with 6 bases of the junction left unmatched.

V and J are TRBV28 and TRBJ2-5; TRBD2 matches 7 bases. V dropped 3 bases and J dropped 1; count of bases not matched to a gene: 5. The CDR3 is 15 residues long. CDR1 MDHEN and CDR2 SYDVKM come from the germline V gene. CDR3 DNA: TGTGCCAGCAGTTTCGGCGGGAGACCCCAAGAGACCCAGTACTTC. This sequence encodes CASSFGGRPQETQYF.

The genes are TRBV6-5 and TRBJ1-1, with 9 bases identical to TRBD1. J was trimmed by 6 bases and V by 4 bases; bases with no gene match: 6. Germline V lookup: CDR1 MNHEY, CDR2 SVGAGI. This CDR3 comprises 14 residues. The CDR3 loop reads CASSSNRGLAEAFF. The CDR3 nucleotides are TGTGCCAGCAGTTCGAACAGGGGGCTCGCTGAAGCTTTCTTT.

The V and J genes are TRBV18 and TRBJ1-1; 7 nucleotides align to TRBD1. This CDR3 has 16 amino acids. V was pared by 1 base and J by 0 bases, with 5 bases of the junction left unmatched. Germline V gene sequence: CDR1 KGHSH, CDR2 LQKENI. The CDR3 sequence is CASSPQQGLMNTEAFF. The CDR3 DNA sequence: TGTGCCAGCTCACCACAACAGGGGTTAATGAACACTGAAGCTTTCTTT.